A single T cell receptor (beta chain) is shown here with its context. Its antigen is undetermined. The V end lost 5 bases, the J end lost 0 bases, and 10 bases lay between the germline ends. This CDR3 is built from 14 residues. From germline, CDR1 is MNHEY and CDR2 SVGAGI. Time point: patch test 1, 2 weeks after DPC sensitization. Stated treatment: therapeutic diphenylcyclopropenone sensitization with weekly scalp DPC. Prior to application of each patch test, blood was drawn. It was unfractionated whole blood from which total RNA was extracted. From the RACE reads, TCRdb called clonotypes with MiXCR, one entry per CDR3 protein. The table lists 300,000 to 350,000 distinct CDR3 sequences, approximately 6.9% of them singletons. This sample was included in a study of human T cells and chemical hapten exposure. Study results and limitations: Versus controls, significantly more large CDR3 similarity clusters arose from expanded TCRs.

This TCR was sampled from a woman between 18 and 30 years old with alopecia areata. Some clones in this sample may be carry-over from other donors' samples. The material sequenced was whole blood, taken in connection with sensitization to the hapten diphenylcyclopropenone (DPC). The V and J genes are TRBV6-5 and TRBJ1-1; D is unresolved. DNA for the CDR3: TGTGCCAGCAGTCCAGACTACATGAACACTGAAGCTTTCTTT. It encodes CASSPDYMNTEAFF.